These 21 T cell receptor beta chains originate from one sample sequenced in a study of cytomegalovirus exposure and HLA in healthy donors. PCR was performed using 60 Vbeta and 13 Jbeta primers. Profiled with immunoSEQ multiplex PCR; TCRdb holds only in-frame clones, not every one. The data show 85,000 to 100,000 clones, with around three quarters seen just once and roughly a sixth held by the top ten. Material for sequencing was PBMCs. Receptor source: a man in his sixties in good health and CMV-seropositive.

This clone was recorded once. This chain joins TRBV6-1 and TRBJ1-5; the D is unclear. Germline CDR1 is MNHNS and CDR2 is SASEGT. Trimming removed 2 bases at V and 3 bases at J, with 5 bases between. This CDR3 has 13 amino acids. For the CDR3, the DNA is TGTGCCAGCAGTGAACAGGCCAATCAGCCCCAGCATTTT. Amino acid sequence: CASSEQANQPQHF.

The chain is built from TRBV7-2 and TRBJ2-7; 11 bases line up with TRBD1. V trimming: 1 base; J trimming: 4 bases; junction bases outside the gene matches: 9. The CDR3 loop spans 17 amino acids. From germline, CDR1 is SGHTA and CDR2 FQGNSA. CDR3 protein: CASSLVGGQGANYEQYF. DNA for the CDR3: TGTGCCAGCAGCTTAGTAGGAGGACAGGGGGCGAATTACGAGCAGTACTTC. The whole variable domain, remainder taken from reference TRBV7-2 and TRBJ2-7, is GAGVSQSPSNKVTEKGKDVELRCDPISGHTALYWYRQSLGQGLEFLIYFQGNSAPDKSGLPSDRFSAERTGGSVSTLTIQRTQQEDSAVYLCASSLVGGQGANYEQYFGPGTRLTVT.

The genes are TRBV19 and TRBJ2-7; TRBD1 matches 10 bases. This CDR3 has 14 residues. J was trimmed by 4 bases and V by 5 bases; bases with no gene match: 5. The germline V gene encodes CDR1 LNHDA and CDR2 SQIVND (reference sequence). The CDR3 DNA is TGTGCCAGTAGTCAGGGGGGACAGGGGTACGAGCAGTACTTC. Translated, it gives CASSQGGQGYEQYF.

This clone was recorded a few times. V gene TRBV27 combines with J gene TRBJ2-3, with 7 bases fitting TRBD2. Germline-derived CDR1 and CDR2 are MNHEY and SMNVEV (reference sequence). The CDR3 length is 15 residues. Unmatched junction bases numbered 8, after V lost 6 bases and J lost 2 bases. CDR3 sequence: CASSRSGVLTDTQYF. The CDR3 DNA sequence: TGTGCCAGCAGCCGCAGCGGGGTACTCACAGATACGCAGTATTTT.

The chain carries TRBV12-2 and TRBJ1-1; the table gives TRBD1 as D, unverified against the DNA. TRBV12-2 is classified as a pseudogene. This CDR3 is built from 15 residues. CDR3 nucleotides: TGTGCAAGTCGCTTTGGTCACAGGGAGAACACTGAAGCTTTCTTT. Its translation is CASRFGHRENTEAFF.

This clone was seen a single time. The rearrangement joins TRBV18 to TRBJ1-2; D is perhaps TRBD1 (5 bases). This CDR3 has 15 amino acids. Germline-derived CDR1 and CDR2 are KGHSH and LQKENI. V gave up 6 bases and J gave up 3 bases, with 17 bases separating them. The DNA for the CDR3 is TGTGCCAGCTCTCCTGATCCTGGGACTCACTATGGCTACACCTTC. Translating it yields CASSPDPGTHYGYTF.

The chain employs TRBV6-5 and TRBJ1-5; possible D gene TRBD1, 5 bases. This CDR3 comprises 12 residues. CDR1 is MNHEY and CDR2 is SVGAGI in the germline V gene. The ends were cut back, 7 bases at V and 9 bases at J, with 13 bases in the middle. The CDR3 nucleotides read TGTGCCAGCAACCTCCTCGGGGGGCCCCAGCATTTT. Amino acid sequence: CASNLLGGPQHF.

The gene calls are TRBV7-2 and TRBJ2-7; TRBD1 matches 7 bases. The V and J ends lost 5 bases and 4 bases, in that order; junction bases with no gene match: 14. The CDR3 length is 16 residues. The germline CDR1 and CDR2 sequences are SGHTA and FQGNSA. Here the CDR3 reads CASSRGAGTANYEQYF. Here the CDR3 DNA reads TGTGCCAGCAGCCGAGGGGCCGGGACAGCCAATTACGAGCAGTACTTC.

This clone was seen only a few times. The rearrangement joins TRBV2 to TRBJ1-2; weak D call: TRBD1 (6 bases). This CDR3 has 13 residues. With 5 bases removed from V and 4 bases from J, the gap between germline ends came to 11 bases. Germline CDR1 and CDR2: SNHLY and FYNNEI. The chain's CDR3 is CASSLRTAYGYTF. The CDR3 DNA reads as TGTGCCAGCAGTCTTCGGACAGCCTATGGCTACACCTTC.

The J gene is TRBJ1-5, the V gene TRBV19; 8 nucleotides match TRBD1. The CDR3 totals 16 residues. Unmatched junction bases numbered 10, after V lost 3 bases and J lost 6 bases. CDR1 is LNHDA, CDR2 SQIVND, per germline (reference sequence). CDR3 in DNA: TGTGCCAGTAGTATTTTTGGACAGGGAGCCAGTCAGCCCCAGCATTTT. Translating it yields CASSIFGQGASQPQHF.

The chain carries TRBV4-2 and TRBJ2-1, with 7 nucleotides matching TRBD2. CDR1 is LGHNA and CDR2 is YNFKEQ in the germline V gene. The CDR3 has 14 amino acids. The ends lost 3 bases at V and 2 bases at J; junction bases unmatched: 1. CDR3 coding DNA: TGTGCCAGCAGCCAGGGGGGGACCTACAATGAGCAGTTCTTC. Protein: CASSQGGTYNEQFF.

The sample holds many counts of this clone. In nucleotides, the CDR3 is TGCGCCAGCAGCTTGGACGGGGGGGCCTCCACCGGGGAGCTGTTTTTT. Its protein is CASSLDGGASTGELFF. V is TRBV5-1 and J is TRBJ2-2; the match to TRBD2 covers 8 bases. Looked up from germline, CDR1 is SGHRS and CDR2 is YFSETQ. There are 16 residues in the CDR3. V trimming: 0 bases; J trimming: 4 bases; junction bases outside the gene matches: 5.

Note on this clone: Its ends do not fully match the called genes, so a read error is possible. The chain has TRBV2 and TRBJ2-7; 11 positions agree with TRBD2. Per germline, CDR1 SNHLY and CDR2 FYNNEI. This CDR3 region has 15 residues. CDR3 amino acids: CASSEDLAGGYEQYF. CDR3 DNA sequence: TGTGCCAGCAGCGAAGACTTAGCGGGAGGGTACGAGCAGTACTTC.

For the CDR3, the DNA is TGTGCCATCAGCGACAGGAACTATGGCTACACCTTC. It codes for CAISDRNYGYTF. This chain connects TRBV10-3 to TRBJ1-2; a weak D match, TRBD1 (6 bases). From germline, CDR1 is ENHRY and CDR2 SYGVKD. V shed 6 bases and J shed 2 bases, with 7 bases lying between them. The CDR3 is 12 residues long.

The CDR3 loop reads CASSPSGGARDEQYF. The CDR3 DNA follows: TGTGCCAGCTCACCTAGCGGGGGGGCCCGAGACGAGCAGTACTTC. The chain recombines TRBV18 with TRBJ2-5; 11 bases agree with TRBD2. The J call is uncertain, as TRBJ2-7 better fits the DNA end. Germline-derived CDR1 and CDR2 are KGHSH and LQKENI. The length of the CDR3 is 15 residues.

The chain uses TRBV5-4 and TRBJ2-1; 9 nucleotides match TRBD1. The CDR3 is 15 residues long. Per the germline V gene, CDR1 is SGHNT and CDR2 is YYREEE (reference sequence). V lost 5 bases to trimming and J lost 1 base; unmatched junction nucleotides: 4. The CDR3 DNA is TGTGCCAGCAGTCCGGACAGGGGTTCCTACAATGAGCAGTTCTTC. Protein sequence: CASSPDRGSYNEQFF.

The chain uses TRBV5-1 and TRBJ1-6; weak D call: TRBD1 (6 bases). V lost 3 bases and J lost 10, with 11 bases in between. The CDR3 runs to 13 residues. Germline-derived CDR1 and CDR2 are SGHRS and YFSETQ. The CDR3 region has the DNA TGCGCCAGCAGCTCGGGGGGGGGCTCACCCCTCCACTTT. It is translated as CASSSGGGSPLHF.

The gene calls are TRBV13 and TRBJ1-2; 10 bases agree with TRBD1. The CDR3 is made up of 16 amino acids. Trimming cost V 5 bases and J 2 bases; bases outside gene matches: 8. Germline V gene lookup returns CDR1 PRHDT and CDR2 FYEKMQ (reference sequence). The CDR3 DNA reads as TGTGCCAGCAGCACCGGGACAGGGGCTCCCAACTATGGCTACACCTTC. Its translation is CASSTGTGAPNYGYTF.

CDR3 amino acids: CASIRDRGSYEQYF. In DNA form, the CDR3 reads TGTGCCAGTATCCGGGACAGGGGCTCCTACGAGCAGTACTTC. The chain is built from TRBV2 and TRBJ2-7; TRBD1 aligns across 10 bases. The V segment lost 9 bases and the J segment 0 bases; nucleotides outside the gene matches: 5. Germline V gene sequence: CDR1 SNHLY, CDR2 FYNNEI. This CDR3 spans 14 amino acids.

The chain is built from TRBV27 and TRBJ2-7, with 10 bases fitting TRBD1. The germline V gene encodes CDR1 MNHEY and CDR2 SMNVEV (reference sequence). This CDR3 has 13 residues. Germline trimming cut 7 bases from V and 3 bases from J; bases unmatched to any gene: 3. The CDR3 loop reads CASKTGGHYEQYF. DNA of the CDR3: TGTGCCAGCAAGACAGGGGGCCACTACGAGCAGTACTTC.

The genes are TRBV27 and TRBJ2-1; a weak D match, TRBD2 (6 bases). The CDR3 sequence is 13 residues long. Per germline, CDR1 MNHEY and CDR2 SMNVEV (reference sequence). The germline V and J ends were trimmed by 8 bases and 8 bases, with 16 bases remaining between them. The CDR3 loop reads CASGRGYWDEQFF. The CDR3 DNA follows: TGTGCCAGCGGCCGGGGGTATTGGGATGAGCAGTTCTTC.